The 24 T cell receptor beta chains listed next were all sequenced from one sample in a study of blood T cells in healthy people across ages. Sample-barcoded 5' priming and a J-beta primer mix drove a second PCR of 7 to 11 cycles. TCRdb independently ran MiXCR on the 5' RACE reads; one entry per CDR3 protein. The sample lists about 680,000 distinct CDR3 sequences, 49% seen once, with roughly 34% in the top ten. Input material: blood. These receptors came from a woman between 55 and 75 years old in good health.

In nucleotides, the CDR3 is TGCAGCGTTGCTGACGTCCGGGATACGCAGTATTTT. It encodes CSVADVRDTQYF. This chain links TRBV29-1 with TRBJ2-3; D not resolved. The CDR3 is made up of 12 amino acids. The V gene lost 4 bases and the J gene lost 6 bases, with 11 bases spanning the gap. Germline V gene sequence: CDR1 SQVTM, CDR2 ANQGSEA.

This chain's CDR3 is CASSWAGRGQETQYF. The CDR3 nucleotides are TGTGCCAGCAGTTGGGCTGGGCGGGGTCAAGAGACCCAGTACTTC. The chain joins TRBV2 to TRBJ2-5; possibly TRBD2 for D (6 bases). CDR1 and CDR2 from the germline V gene are SNHLY and FYNNEI. CDR3 length: 15 amino acids. Between the trimmed V and J ends, which lost 5 bases and 2 bases, there was a span of 15 bases.

The gene calls are TRBV7-9 and TRBJ1-2, with 8 bases matching TRBD1. The CDR3 contains 15 residues. The germline CDR1 and CDR2 sequences are SEHNR and FQNEAQ (reference sequence). V shed 2 bases, J shed 2 bases, and the junction held 4 bases outside the gene matches. The CDR3 DNA follows: TGTGCCAGCAGCTTATCAGGGGGCGAAAACTATGGCTACACCTTC. This codes for CASSLSGGENYGYTF.

The chain has TRBV28 and TRBJ2-2; D remains ambiguous. The CDR3 consists of 8 residues. Germline loops: CDR1 MDHEN, CDR2 SYDVKM. Trimming cost V 8 bases and J 8 bases, with 0 bases left between them. The CDR3 DNA follows: TGTGCCAGCGGGGAGCTGTTTTTT. Protein product: CASGELFF.

This rearrangement joins TRBV28 to TRBJ2-5; 13 bases match TRBD2. V shed 3 bases, J shed 11 bases, and the junction held 15 bases outside the gene matches. Germline CDR1 reads MDHEN; CDR2 reads SYDVKM. The CDR3 extends over 17 amino acids. The CDR3 reads CASSLGLAGPSSYKQYF. The CDR3 nucleotides are TGTGCCAGCAGTTTGGGACTAGCGGGACCATCCTCCTACAAGCAGTACTTC.

This clonotype was detected a few times. The V call is TRBV2, the J call TRBJ2-7; D might be TRBD1 (5 bases). Germline CDR1 is SNHLY and CDR2 is FYNNEI. The CDR3 sequence is 16 residues long. V lost 1 base to trimming and J lost 7 bases, with 20 bases between them. This chain's CDR3 is CASSEEDSFVPFEQYF. As DNA, the CDR3 is TGTGCCAGCAGTGAAGAAGACAGTTTCGTCCCGTTTGAGCAGTACTTC.

The chain employs TRBV4-3 and TRBJ1-4, with unresolved D. CDR3 length: 16 amino acids. Between the trimmed V and J ends, which lost 0 bases and 4 bases, there was a span of 12 bases. CDR1 and CDR2 (germline): LGHNA, YSLEER. The CDR3: CASSQEGGLSNEKLFF. The CDR3 bases are TGCGCCAGCAGCCAAGAGGGCGGGCTGAGTAATGAAAAACTGTTTTTT.

The chain joins TRBV4-2 to TRBJ2-1, with 7 nucleotides matching TRBD2. CDR1 is LGHNA and CDR2 is YNFKEQ in the germline V gene. CDR3 length: 17 residues. V dropped 4 bases and J dropped 8; count of bases not matched to a gene: 17. In nucleotides, the CDR3 is TGTGCCAGCAGCCCAAGCGCGGGAGATCATCCCCCCCATGAGCAGTTCTTC. As protein: CASSPSAGDHPPHEQFF.

This clonotype was counted at least ten times. The rearrangement joins TRBV29-1 to TRBJ2-5; 9 bases line up with TRBD2. Per the germline V gene, CDR1 is SQVTM and CDR2 is ANQGSEA. This CDR3 contains 12 residues. V was clipped by 4 bases and J by 3 bases; unmatched bases: 0. DNA of the CDR3: TGCAGCGTTGTAGCGGGGGAAGAGACCCAGTACTTC. As protein: CSVVAGEETQYF.

The DNA for the CDR3 is TGTGCCAGCAGTTTCGAAATAGCGGGAGGGGTCCCCACAGATACGCAGTATTTT. This sequence encodes CASSFEIAGGVPTDTQYF. The V and J genes are TRBV12-3 or TRBV12-4 and TRBJ2-3; 11 nucleotides line up with TRBD2. V shed 3 bases, J shed 2 bases, and the junction held 10 bases outside the gene matches. This CDR3 has 18 residues.

This clonotype was seen a few times. The J gene is TRBJ2-1, the V gene TRBV29-1; D not certain. This CDR3 contains 12 residues. Germline lookup yields CDR1 SQVTM and CDR2 ANQGSEA. Trimming shortened V by 2 bases and J by 8 bases, and 10 bases separated the two germline ends. CDR3 coding DNA: TGCAGCGTTGAACTAGGTTGGGATGAGCAGTTCTTC. This gives the protein CSVELGWDEQFF.

The CDR3 DNA reads TGTGCCAGCAGCGAGCGTACCGGACTCCTCAATGAGCAGTACTTC. Amino acids: CASSERTGLLNEQYF. This chain links TRBV9 with TRBJ2-1; TRBD2 is a possible D gene (5 bases). The J call may be incorrect, as the DNA end agrees better with TRBJ2-7. CDR3 size: 15 residues. From germline, CDR1 is SGDLS and CDR2 YYNGEE.

The gene calls are TRBV9 and TRBJ2-5, with D possibly matching TRBD2 (6 bases). The better agreement between TRBJ2-7 and the DNA end casts doubt on the J call. CDR1 SGDLS and CDR2 YYNGEE come from the germline V gene. This CDR3 has 15 amino acids. This CDR3 is CASGPPGLQSREQYF. The CDR3 region has the DNA TGTGCCAGCGGCCCACCGGGACTCCAGTCGCGCGAGCAGTACTTC.

This clonotype was counted ten times or more. The V call is TRBV27, the J call TRBJ1-1; no definite D call. The V end lost 3 bases, the J end lost 0 bases, and 5 bases lay between the germline ends. The CDR3 runs to 13 residues. Germline V gene sequence: CDR1 MNHEY, CDR2 SMNVEV (reference sequence). CDR3 residues: CASSLGMNTEAFF. CDR3 DNA sequence: TGTGCCAGCAGTTTGGGAATGAACACTGAAGCTTTCTTT.

The chain employs TRBV3-1 and TRBJ2-5; D is ambiguous. The germline gives CDR1 LGHDT, CDR2 YNNKEL (reference sequence). V lost 0 bases to trimming and J lost 0 bases, with 5 bases between them. The CDR3 totals 14 residues. Written as DNA, the CDR3 is TGTGCCAGCAGCCAAGAGGAGTACCAAGAGACCCAGTACTTC. This encodes CASSQEEYQETQYF.

The CDR3 reads CASSLGRRYRNEKLFF. The CDR3 DNA reads as TGTGCCAGCAGCTTAGGTAGACGGTACCGTAATGAAAAACTGTTTTTT. The V gene is TRBV11-2, the J gene TRBJ1-4, with D unclear. The V and J ends lost 1 base and 4 bases respectively, with 13 bases between them. Germline CDR1 and CDR2: SGHAT and FQNNGV. The CDR3 is made up of 16 amino acids. Variable domain in full (rest from reference TRBV11-2 and TRBJ1-4): EAGVAQSPRYKIIEKRQSVAFWCNPISGHATLYWYQQILGQGPKLLIQFQNNGVVDDSQLPKDRFSAERLKGVDSTLKIQPAKLEDSAVYLCASSLGRRYRNEKLFFGSGTQLSVL.

The V gene is TRBV12-3 or TRBV12-4, the J gene TRBJ2-1; 13 bases fit TRBD2. This CDR3 comprises 16 residues. The J segment lost 3 bases and the V segment lost 6 bases, leaving 5 bases of the junction unmatched. CDR3 sequence (DNA): TGTGCCAGCAGACTAGCGGGAGGGGTTGGCTACAATGAGCAGTTCTTC. This encodes CASRLAGGVGYNEQFF.

Turning to this clonotype: An end of the junction does not agree with germline; a read error may underlie this. This rearrangement joins TRBV4-3 to TRBJ2-5; no reliable D call. The length of the CDR3 is 16 residues. Germline CDR1 LGHNA, CDR2 YSLEER. The CDR3: CAGSQDPWKVDNEQYF. For the CDR3, the DNA is TGCGCCGGCAGCCAAGACCCTTGGAAGGTAGATAATGAGCAGTACTTC.

This clonotype occurred once. The chain has TRBV11-3 and TRBJ2-7; the D is unclear. V lost 3 bases and J 6 bases, leaving 18 bases between the germline ends. CDR3 length equals 15 residues. Germline-derived CDR1 and CDR2 are SGHNT and YENEEA. The CDR3 DNA reads TGTGCCAGCAGCTTGACTGGCGTCCTCTATAGCGAGCAGTACTTC. Translated, it gives CASSLTGVLYSEQYF.

The genes are TRBV6-2 or TRBV6-3 and TRBJ2-2, with 8 bases that match TRBD2. This CDR3 comprises 17 residues. Per germline, CDR1 MNHEY and CDR2 SVGEGT. Unmatched junction bases numbered 13, after V lost 3 bases and J lost 7 bases. The CDR3 reads CASSYLNVLAGGGELFF. The DNA for the CDR3 is TGTGCCAGCAGTTATTTGAATGTGCTAGCGGGTGGCGGGGAGCTGTTTTTT.

The rearrangement uses TRBV20-1 and TRBJ1-6; D is perhaps TRBD1 (5 bases). This CDR3 is built from 16 residues. Germline V gene data show CDR1 as DFQATT and CDR2 as SNEGSKA (reference sequence). Trimming pared 3 bases from V and 7 bases from J, leaving 19 bases between. CDR3: CSARRRGKGINSPLHF. DNA for the CDR3: TGCAGTGCTAGGAGAAGGGGAAAGGGGATCAATTCACCCCTCCACTTT.

The chain is built from TRBV6-5 and TRBJ1-1; D might be TRBD1 (6 bases). This CDR3 is built from 13 residues. V gave up 5 bases and J gave up 11 bases, with 18 bases separating them. Looked up from germline, CDR1 is MNHEY and CDR2 is SVGAGI. The CDR3 here is CASSAPGAEVAFF. In DNA form, the CDR3 reads TGTGCCAGCAGTGCCCCAGGGGCCGAAGTTGCTTTCTTT.

The V call is TRBV29-1, the J call TRBJ2-1, with TRBD1 matching over 7 bases. The germline V gene encodes CDR1 SQVTM and CDR2 ANQGSEA. CDR3 size: 14 residues. The junction had 7 bases not matched to a gene; V was cut back by 4 bases and J by 4 bases. The CDR3 coding sequence is TGCAGCGTTGTGGCCCCCAGGGGGTACAATGAGCAGTTCTTC. It is translated as CSVVAPRGYNEQFF.

This clonotype was counted a few times. The chain is built from TRBV18 and TRBJ2-1, with 7 bases lining up with TRBD2. The J segment lost 4 bases and the V segment lost 2 bases, leaving 8 bases of the junction unmatched. The CDR3 spans 16 residues. The V gene's germline CDR1 is KGHSH and CDR2 LQKENI. The CDR3 DNA reads as TGTGCCAGCTCACCAGGCGGGCGGGAGAGATACAATGAGCAGTTCTTC. It codes for CASSPGGRERYNEQFF.